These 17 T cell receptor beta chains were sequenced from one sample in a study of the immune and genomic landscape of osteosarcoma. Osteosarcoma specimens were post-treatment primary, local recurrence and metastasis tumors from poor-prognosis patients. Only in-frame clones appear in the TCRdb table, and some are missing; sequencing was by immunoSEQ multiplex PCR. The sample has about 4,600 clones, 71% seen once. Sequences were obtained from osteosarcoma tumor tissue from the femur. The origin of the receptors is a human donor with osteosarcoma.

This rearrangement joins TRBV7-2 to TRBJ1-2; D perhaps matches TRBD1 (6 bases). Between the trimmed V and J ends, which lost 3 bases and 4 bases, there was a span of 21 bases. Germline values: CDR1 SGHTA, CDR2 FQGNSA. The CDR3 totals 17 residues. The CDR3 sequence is CASSLVAGALLGYGYTF. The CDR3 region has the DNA TGTGCCAGCAGCTTGGTGGCAGGGGCTCTTTTGGGCTATGGCTACACCTTC.

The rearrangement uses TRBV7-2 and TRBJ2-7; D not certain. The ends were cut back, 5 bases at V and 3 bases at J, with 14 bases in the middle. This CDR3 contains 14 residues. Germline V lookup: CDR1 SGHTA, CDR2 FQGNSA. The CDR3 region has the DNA TGTGCCAGCAGCGCGGCCCTACACAGCTACGAGCAGTACTTC. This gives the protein CASSAALHSYEQYF.

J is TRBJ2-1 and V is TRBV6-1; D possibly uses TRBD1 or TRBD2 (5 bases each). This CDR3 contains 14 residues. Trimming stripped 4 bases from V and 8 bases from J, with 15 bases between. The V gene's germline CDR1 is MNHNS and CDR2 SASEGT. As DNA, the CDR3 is TGTGCCAGCAGTGTGGGACCTCTGCTGGATGAGCAGTTCTTC. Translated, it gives CASSVGPLLDEQFF.

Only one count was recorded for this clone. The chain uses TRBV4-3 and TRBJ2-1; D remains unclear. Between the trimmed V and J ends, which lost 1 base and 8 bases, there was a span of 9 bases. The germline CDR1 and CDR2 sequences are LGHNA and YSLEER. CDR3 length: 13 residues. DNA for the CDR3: TGCGCCAGCAGCCAAGTCCGAGAATATGAGCAGTTCTTC. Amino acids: CASSQVREYEQFF.

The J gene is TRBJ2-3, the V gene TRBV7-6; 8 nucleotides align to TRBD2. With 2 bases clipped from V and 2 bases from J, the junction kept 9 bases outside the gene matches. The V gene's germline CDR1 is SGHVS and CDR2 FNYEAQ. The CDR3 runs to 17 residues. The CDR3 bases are TGTGCCAGCAGCTTATGGTCCACGGGAGGGGCCACAGATACGCAGTATTTT. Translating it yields CASSLWSTGGATDTQYF.

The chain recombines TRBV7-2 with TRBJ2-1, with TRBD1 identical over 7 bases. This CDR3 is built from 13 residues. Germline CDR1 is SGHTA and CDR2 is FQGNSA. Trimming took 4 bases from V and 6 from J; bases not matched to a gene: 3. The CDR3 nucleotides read TGTGCCAGCAGCTGGGGACAGTTCAATGAGCAGTTCTTC. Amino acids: CASSWGQFNEQFF.

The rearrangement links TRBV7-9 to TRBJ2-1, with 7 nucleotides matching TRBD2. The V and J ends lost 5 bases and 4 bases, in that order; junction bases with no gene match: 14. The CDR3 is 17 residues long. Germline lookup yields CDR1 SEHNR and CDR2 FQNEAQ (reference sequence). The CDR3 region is CASSQNIVPSGYNEQFF. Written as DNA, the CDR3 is TGTGCCAGCAGCCAAAACATCGTTCCTAGCGGTTACAATGAGCAGTTCTTC.

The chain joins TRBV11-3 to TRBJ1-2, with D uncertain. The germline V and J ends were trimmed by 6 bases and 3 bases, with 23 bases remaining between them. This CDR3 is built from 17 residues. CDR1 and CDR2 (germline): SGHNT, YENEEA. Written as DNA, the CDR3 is TGTGCCAGCAGTGATCGTGAAGTTCGGAGCGTCGACTATGGCTACACCTTC. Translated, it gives CASSDREVRSVDYGYTF.

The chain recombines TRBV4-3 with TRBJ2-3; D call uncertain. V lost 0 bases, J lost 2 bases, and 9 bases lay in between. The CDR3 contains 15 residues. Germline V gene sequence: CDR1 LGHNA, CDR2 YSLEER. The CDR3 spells CASSQDPAATDTQYF. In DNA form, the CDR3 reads TGCGCCAGCAGCCAAGATCCGGCGGCCACAGATACGCAGTATTTT.

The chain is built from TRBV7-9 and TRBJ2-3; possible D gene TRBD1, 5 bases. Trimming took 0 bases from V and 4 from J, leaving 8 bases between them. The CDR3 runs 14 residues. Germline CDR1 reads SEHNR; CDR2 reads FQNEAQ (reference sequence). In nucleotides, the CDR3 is TGTGCCAGCAGCTTAGCGCAGGGATCAGATACGCAGTATTTT. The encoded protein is CASSLAQGSDTQYF.

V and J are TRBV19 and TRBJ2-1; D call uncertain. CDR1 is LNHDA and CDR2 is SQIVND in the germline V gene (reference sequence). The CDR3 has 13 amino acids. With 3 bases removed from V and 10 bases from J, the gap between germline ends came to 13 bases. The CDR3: CASSIDPGREQFF. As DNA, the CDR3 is TGTGCCAGTAGTATCGACCCAGGCAGGGAGCAGTTCTTC.

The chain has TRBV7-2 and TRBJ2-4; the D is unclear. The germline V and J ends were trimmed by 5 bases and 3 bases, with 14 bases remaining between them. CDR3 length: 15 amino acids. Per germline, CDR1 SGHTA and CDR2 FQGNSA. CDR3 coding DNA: TGTGCCAGCAGCCAGGTCTCAGGAGACAAAAACATTCAGTACTTC. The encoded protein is CASSQVSGDKNIQYF.

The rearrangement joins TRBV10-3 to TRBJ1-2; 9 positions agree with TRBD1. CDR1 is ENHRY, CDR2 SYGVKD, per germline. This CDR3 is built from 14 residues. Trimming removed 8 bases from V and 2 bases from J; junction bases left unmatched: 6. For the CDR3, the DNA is TGTGCCATCGGAACCGGGACAGGGAACTATGGCTACACCTTC. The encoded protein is CAIGTGTGNYGYTF.

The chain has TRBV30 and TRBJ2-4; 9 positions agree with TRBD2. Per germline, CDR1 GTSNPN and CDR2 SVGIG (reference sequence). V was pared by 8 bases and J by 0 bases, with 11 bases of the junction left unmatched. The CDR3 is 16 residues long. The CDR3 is CAGRLAGGLAKNIQYF. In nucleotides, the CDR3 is TGTGCCGGACGACTCGCGGGAGGGCTAGCCAAAAACATTCAGTACTTC.

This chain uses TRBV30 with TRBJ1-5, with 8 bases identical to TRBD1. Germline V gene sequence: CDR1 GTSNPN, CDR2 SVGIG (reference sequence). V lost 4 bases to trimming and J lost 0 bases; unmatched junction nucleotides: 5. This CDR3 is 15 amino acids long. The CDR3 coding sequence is TGTGCCTGGACGACCGGGACAGGTAGCAATCAGCCCCAGCATTTT. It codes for CAWTTGTGSNQPQHF. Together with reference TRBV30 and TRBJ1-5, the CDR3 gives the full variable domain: SQTIHQWPATLVQPVGSPLSLECTVEGTSNPNLYWYRQAAGRGLQLLFYSVGIGQISSEVPQNLSASRPQDRQFILSSKKLLLSDSGFYLCAWTTGTGSNQPQHFGDGTRLSIL.

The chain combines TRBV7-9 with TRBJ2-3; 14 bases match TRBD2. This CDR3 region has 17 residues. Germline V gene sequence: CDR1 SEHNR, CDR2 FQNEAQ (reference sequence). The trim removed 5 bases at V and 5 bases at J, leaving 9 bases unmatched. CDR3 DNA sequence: TGTGCCAGCAGCCTAAAGGGACTAGCGGGAGTTAAAGATACGCAGTATTTT. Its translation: CASSLKGLAGVKDTQYF. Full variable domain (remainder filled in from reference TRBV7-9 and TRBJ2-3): DTGVSQNPRHKITKRGQNVTFRCDPISEHNRLYWYRQTLGQGPEFLTYFQNEAQLEKSRLLSDRFSAERPKGSFSTLEIQRTEQGDSAMYLCASSLKGLAGVKDTQYFGPGTRLTVL.

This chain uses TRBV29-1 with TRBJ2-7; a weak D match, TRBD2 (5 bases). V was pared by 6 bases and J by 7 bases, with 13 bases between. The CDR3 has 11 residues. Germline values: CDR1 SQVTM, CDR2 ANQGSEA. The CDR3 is CSVLTNTEQYF. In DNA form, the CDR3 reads TGCAGCGTCTTGACTAACACAGAGCAGTACTTC.